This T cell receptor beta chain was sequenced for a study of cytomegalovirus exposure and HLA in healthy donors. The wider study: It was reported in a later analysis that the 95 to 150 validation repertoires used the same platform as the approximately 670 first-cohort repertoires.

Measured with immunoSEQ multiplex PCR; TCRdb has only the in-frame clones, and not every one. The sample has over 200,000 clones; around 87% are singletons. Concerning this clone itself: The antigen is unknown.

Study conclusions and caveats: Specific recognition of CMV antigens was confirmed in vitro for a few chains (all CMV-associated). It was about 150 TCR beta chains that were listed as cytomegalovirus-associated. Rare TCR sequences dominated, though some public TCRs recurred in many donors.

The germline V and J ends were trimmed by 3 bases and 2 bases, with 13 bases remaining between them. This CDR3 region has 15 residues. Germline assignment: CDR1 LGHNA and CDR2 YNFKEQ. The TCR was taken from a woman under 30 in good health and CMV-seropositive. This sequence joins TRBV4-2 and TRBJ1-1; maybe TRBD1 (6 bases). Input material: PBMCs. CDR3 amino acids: CASSQGTTLNTEAFF. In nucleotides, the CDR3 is TGTGCCAGCAGCCAGGGGACAACACTTAACACTGAAGCTTTCTTT.